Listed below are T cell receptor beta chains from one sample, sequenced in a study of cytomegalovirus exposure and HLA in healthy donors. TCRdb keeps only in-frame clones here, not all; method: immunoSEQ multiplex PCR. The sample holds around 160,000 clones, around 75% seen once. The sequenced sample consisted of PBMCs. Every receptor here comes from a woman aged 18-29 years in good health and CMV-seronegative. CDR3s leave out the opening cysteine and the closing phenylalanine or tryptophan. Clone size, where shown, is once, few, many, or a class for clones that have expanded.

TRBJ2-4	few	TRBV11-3	ASSDNTRVGKNIQY
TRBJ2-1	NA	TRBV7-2	ASSAGRTEQF
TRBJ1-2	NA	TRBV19	VSTRVQDYGYT
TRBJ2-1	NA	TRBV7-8	ASSFSGEQF
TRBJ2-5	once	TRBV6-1	ASSEFHRGMETQY
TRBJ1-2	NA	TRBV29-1	SVRGWQGTNYGYT
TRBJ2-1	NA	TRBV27	ASRAGGNEQF
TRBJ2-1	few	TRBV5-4	ASSLGSGGTPYNEQF
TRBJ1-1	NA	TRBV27	ASSFLQMNTEAF
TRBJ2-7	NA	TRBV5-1	ASSTDSPRIDEQY
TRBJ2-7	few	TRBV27	ASSLWFSETHEQY